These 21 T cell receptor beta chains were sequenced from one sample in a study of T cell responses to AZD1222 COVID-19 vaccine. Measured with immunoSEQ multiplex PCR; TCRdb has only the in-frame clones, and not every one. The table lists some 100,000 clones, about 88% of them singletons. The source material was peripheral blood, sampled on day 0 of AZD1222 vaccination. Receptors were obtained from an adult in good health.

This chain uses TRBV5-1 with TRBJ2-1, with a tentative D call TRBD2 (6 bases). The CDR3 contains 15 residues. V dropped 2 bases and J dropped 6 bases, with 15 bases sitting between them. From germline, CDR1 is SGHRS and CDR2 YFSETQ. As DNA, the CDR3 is TGCGCCAGCAGCTTTGGAGGGAAGGGAGGCAATGAGCAGTTCTTC. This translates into CASSFGGKGGNEQFF.

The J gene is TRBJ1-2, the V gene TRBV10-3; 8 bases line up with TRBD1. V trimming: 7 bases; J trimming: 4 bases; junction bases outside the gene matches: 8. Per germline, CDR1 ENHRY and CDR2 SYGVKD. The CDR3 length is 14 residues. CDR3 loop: CAITQDRVGYGYTF. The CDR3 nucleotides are TGTGCCATCACTCAGGACAGGGTGGGCTATGGCTACACCTTC.

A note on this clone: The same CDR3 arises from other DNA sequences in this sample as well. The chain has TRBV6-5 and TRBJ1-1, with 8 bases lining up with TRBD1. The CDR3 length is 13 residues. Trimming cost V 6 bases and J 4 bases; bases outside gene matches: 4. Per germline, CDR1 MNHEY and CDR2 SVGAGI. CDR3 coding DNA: TGTGCCAGCAGGGACAGGGCGGTCACTGAAGCTTTCTTT. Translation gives CASRDRAVTEAFF.

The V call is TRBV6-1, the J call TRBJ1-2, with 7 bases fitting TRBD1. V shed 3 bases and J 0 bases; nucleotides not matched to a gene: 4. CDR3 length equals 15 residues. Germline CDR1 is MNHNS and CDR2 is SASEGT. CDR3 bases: TGTGCCAGCAGTGAGCCTGGGACAGCTAACTATGGCTACACCTTC. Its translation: CASSEPGTANYGYTF.

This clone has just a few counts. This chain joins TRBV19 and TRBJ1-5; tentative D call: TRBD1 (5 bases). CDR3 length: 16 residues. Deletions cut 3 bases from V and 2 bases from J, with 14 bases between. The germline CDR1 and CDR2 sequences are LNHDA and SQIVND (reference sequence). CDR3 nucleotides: TGTGCCAGTAGTATGGGGTGGGGAGGGGGCAATCAGCCCCAGCATTTT. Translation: CASSMGWGGGNQPQHF.

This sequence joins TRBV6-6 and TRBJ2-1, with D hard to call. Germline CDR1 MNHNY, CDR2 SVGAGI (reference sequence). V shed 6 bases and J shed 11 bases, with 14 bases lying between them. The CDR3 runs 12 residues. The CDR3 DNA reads TGTGCCAGCAGCGCAGCTGACCTCAAGCAGTTCTTC. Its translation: CASSAADLKQFF.

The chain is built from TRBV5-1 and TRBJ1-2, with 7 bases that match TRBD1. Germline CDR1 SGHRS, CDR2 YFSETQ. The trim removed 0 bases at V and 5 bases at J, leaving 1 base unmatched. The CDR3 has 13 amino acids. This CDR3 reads CASSLETGYGYTF. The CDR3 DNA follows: TGCGCCAGCAGCTTGGAGACAGGGTATGGCTACACCTTC.

DNA for the CDR3: TGTGCCAGCAGCACCGGACTCGCATTCACAGATACGCAGTATTTT. Amino acid sequence: CASSTGLAFTDTQYF. This chain connects TRBV7-8 to TRBJ2-3, with D possibly matching TRBD2 (5 bases). The ends were cut back, 5 bases at V and 2 bases at J, with 14 bases in the middle. The germline gives CDR1 SGHVS, CDR2 FQNEAQ. The CDR3 contains 15 residues.

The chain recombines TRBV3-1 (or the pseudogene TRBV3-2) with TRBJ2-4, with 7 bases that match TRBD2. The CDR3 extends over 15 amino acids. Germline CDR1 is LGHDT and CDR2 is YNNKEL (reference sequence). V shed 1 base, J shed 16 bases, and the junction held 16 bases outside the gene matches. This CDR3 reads CASSQGGASGLDTYF. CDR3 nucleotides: TGTGCCAGCAGCCAAGGTGGGGCTAGCGGCCTAGACACATACTTC.

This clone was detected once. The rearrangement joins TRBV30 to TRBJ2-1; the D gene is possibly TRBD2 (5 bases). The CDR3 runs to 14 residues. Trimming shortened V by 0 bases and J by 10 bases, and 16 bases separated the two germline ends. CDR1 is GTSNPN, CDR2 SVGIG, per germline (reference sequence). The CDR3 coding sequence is TGTGCCTGGAGTGTACTCGGGAATCCGAGGGAGCAGTTCTTC. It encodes CAWSVLGNPREQFF.

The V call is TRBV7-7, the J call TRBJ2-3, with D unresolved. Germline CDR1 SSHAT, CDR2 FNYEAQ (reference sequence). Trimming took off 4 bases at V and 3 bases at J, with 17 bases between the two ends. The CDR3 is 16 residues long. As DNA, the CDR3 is TGTGCCAGCAGCTACTTCCGGGTGAACGGGACAGATACGCAGTATTTT. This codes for CASSYFRVNGTDTQYF.

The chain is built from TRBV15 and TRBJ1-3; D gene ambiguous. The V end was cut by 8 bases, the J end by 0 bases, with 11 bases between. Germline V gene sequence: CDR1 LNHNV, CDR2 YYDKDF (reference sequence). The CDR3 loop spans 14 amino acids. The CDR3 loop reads CATGPSLSGNTIYF. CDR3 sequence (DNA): TGTGCCACCGGACCGAGCCTCTCTGGAAACACCATATATTTT.

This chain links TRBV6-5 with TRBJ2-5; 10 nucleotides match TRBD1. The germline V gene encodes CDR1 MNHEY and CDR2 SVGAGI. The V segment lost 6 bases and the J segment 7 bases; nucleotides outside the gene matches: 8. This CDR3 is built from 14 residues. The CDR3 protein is CASREGQGRRTQYF. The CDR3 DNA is TGTGCCAGCAGGGAGGGACAGGGGAGAAGGACCCAGTACTTC.

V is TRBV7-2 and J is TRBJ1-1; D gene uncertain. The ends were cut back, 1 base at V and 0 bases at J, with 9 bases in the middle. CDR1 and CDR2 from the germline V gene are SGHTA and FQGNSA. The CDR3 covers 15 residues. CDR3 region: CASSLEGSVNTEAFF. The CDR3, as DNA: TGTGCCAGCAGCTTAGAGGGCAGCGTGAACACTGAAGCTTTCTTT. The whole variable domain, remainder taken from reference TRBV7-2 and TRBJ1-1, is GAGVSQSPSNKVTEKGKDVELRCDPISGHTALYWYRQSLGQGLEFLIYFQGNSAPDKSGLPSDRFSAERTGGSVSTLTIQRTQQEDSAVYLCASSLEGSVNTEAFFGQGTRLTVV.

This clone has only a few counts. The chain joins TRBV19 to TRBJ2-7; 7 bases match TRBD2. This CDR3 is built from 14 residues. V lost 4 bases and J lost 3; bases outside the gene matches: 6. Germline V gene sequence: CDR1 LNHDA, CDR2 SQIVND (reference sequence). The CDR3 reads CASSSPTGGYEQYF. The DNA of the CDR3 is TGTGCCAGTAGTAGCCCGACGGGGGGCTACGAGCAGTACTTC.

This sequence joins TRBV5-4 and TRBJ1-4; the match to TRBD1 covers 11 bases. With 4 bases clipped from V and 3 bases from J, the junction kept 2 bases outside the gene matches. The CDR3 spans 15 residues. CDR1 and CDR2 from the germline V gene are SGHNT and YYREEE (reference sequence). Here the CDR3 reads CASSGQGAANEKLFF. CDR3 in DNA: TGTGCCAGCAGCGGACAGGGGGCAGCTAATGAAAAACTGTTTTTT.

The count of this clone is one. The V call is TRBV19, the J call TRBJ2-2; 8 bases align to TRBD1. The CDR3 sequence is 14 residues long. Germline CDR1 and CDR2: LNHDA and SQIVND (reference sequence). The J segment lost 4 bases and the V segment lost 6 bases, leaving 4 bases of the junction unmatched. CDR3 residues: CASRETGVTGELFF. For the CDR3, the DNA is TGTGCCAGTAGGGAGACAGGGGTCACCGGGGAGCTGTTTTTT.

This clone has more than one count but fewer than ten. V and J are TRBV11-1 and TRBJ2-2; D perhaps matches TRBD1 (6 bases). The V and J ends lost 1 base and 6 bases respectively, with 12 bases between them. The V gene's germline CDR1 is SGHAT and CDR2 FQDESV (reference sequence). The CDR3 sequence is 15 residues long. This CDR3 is CASSLDRVLSGELFF. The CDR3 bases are TGTGCCAGCAGCTTAGACAGGGTCCTCTCCGGGGAGCTGTTTTTT.

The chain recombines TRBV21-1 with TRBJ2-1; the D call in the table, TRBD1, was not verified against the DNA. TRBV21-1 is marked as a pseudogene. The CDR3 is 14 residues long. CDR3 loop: CASSKGTTYNEQFF. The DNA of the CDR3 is TGTGCCAGCAGCAAAGGAACAACCTACAATGAGCAGTTCTTC.

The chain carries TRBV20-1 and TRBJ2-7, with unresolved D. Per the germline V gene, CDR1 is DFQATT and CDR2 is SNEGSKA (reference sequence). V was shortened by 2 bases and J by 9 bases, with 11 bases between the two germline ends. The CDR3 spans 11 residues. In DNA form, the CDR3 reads TGCAGTGCTAGACTCTTCCCTGGGCAGTACTTC. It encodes CSARLFPGQYF.

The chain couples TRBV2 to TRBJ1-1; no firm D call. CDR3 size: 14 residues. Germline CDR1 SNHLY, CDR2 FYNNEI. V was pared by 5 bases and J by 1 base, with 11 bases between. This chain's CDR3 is CASSQITSNTEAFF. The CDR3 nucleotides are TGTGCCAGCAGTCAGATAACATCGAACACTGAAGCTTTCTTT.